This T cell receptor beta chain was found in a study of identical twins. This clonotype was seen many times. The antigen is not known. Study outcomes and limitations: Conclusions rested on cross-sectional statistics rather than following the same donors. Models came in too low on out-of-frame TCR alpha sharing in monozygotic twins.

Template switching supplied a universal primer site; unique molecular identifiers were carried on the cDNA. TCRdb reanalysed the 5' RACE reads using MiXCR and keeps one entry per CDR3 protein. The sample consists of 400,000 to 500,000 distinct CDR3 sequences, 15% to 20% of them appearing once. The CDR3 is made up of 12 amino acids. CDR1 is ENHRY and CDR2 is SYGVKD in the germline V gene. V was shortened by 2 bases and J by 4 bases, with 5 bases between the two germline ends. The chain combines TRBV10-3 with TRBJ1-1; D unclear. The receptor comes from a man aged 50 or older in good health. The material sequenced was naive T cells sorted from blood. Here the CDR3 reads CAISEGGTEAFF. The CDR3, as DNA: TGTGCCATCAGTGAGGGTGGCACTGAAGCTTTCTTT.